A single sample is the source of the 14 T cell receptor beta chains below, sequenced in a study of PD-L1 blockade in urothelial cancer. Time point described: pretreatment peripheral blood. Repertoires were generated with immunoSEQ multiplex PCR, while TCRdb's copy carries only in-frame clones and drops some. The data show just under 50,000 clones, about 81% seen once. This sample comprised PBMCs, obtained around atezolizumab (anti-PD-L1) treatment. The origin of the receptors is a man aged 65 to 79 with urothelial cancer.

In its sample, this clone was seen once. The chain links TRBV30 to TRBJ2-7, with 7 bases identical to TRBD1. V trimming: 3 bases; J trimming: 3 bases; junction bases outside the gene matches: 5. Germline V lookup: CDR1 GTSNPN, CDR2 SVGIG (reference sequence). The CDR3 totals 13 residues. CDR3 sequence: CAWSWGQRYEQYF. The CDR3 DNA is TGTGCCTGGAGCTGGGGACAGCGCTACGAGCAGTACTTC.

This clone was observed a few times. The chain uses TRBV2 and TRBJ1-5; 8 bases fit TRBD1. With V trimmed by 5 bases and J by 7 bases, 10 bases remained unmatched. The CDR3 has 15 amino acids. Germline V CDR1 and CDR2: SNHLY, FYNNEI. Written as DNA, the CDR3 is TGTGCCAGCAGTCCTTCTGACAGGGGAAACCAGCCCCAGCATTTT. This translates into CASSPSDRGNQPQHF.

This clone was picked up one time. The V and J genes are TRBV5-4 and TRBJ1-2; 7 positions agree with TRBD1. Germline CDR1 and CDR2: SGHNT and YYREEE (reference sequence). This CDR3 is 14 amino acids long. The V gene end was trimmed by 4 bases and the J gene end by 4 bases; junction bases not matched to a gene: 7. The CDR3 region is CASSIQGVGYGYTF. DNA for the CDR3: TGTGCCAGCAGCATTCAGGGGGTCGGCTATGGCTACACCTTC.

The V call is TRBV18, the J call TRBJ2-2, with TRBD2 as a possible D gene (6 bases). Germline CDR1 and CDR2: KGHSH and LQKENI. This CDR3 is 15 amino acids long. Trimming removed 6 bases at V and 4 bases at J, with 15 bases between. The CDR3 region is CASSGNRRGTGELFF. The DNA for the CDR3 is TGTGCCAGCTCGGGGAACAGGAGGGGCACCGGGGAGCTGTTTTTT.

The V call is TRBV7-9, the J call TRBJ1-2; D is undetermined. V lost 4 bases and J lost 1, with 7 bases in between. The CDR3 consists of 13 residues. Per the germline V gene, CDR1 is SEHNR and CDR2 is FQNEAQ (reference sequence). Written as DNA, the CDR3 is TGTGCCAGCAGCTATCTAAATAACTATGGCTACACCTTC. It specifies CASSYLNNYGYTF.

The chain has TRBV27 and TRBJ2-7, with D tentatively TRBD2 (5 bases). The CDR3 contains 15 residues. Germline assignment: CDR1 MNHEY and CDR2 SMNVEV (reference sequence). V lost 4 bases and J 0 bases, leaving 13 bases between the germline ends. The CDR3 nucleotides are TGTGCCAGCAGTTCTGTGGTCAGCGGCTCCTACGAGCAGTACTTC. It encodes CASSSVVSGSYEQYF.

The DNA for the CDR3 is TGTGCCAGTCTAAAGGGGTTCAATCAGCCCCAGCATTTT. Translation gives CASLKGFNQPQHF. The V and J genes are TRBV28 and TRBJ1-5; possible D gene TRBD1, 5 bases. This CDR3 is built from 13 residues. CDR1 is MDHEN and CDR2 is SYDVKM in the germline V gene. V lost 9 bases, J lost 3 bases, and 12 bases lay in between. Together with reference TRBV28 and TRBJ1-5, the CDR3 gives the full variable domain: DVKVTQSSRYLVKRTGEKVFLECVQDMDHENMFWYRQDPGLGLRLIYFSYDVKMKEKGDIPEGYSVSREKKERFSLILESASTNQTSMYLCASLKGFNQPQHFGDGTRLSIL.

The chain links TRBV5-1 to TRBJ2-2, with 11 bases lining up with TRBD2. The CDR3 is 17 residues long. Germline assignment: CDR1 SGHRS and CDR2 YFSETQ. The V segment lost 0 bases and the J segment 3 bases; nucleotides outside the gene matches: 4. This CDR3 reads CASSLELAGVDTGELFF. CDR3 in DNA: TGCGCCAGCAGCTTGGAACTAGCGGGAGTCGACACCGGGGAGCTGTTTTTT.

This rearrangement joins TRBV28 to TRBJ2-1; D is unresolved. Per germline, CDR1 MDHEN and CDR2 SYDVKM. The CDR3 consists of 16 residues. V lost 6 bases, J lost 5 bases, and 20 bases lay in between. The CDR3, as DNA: TGTGCCAGCAGCTCCACCCCGGTAGCAGCACACAATGAGCAGTTCTTC. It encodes CASSSTPVAAHNEQFF.

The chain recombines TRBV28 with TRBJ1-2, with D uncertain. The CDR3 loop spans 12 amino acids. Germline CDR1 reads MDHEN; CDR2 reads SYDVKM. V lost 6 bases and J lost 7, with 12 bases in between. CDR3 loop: CASRTGVLGYTF. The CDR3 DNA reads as TGTGCCAGCAGAACCGGGGTACTTGGCTACACCTTC.

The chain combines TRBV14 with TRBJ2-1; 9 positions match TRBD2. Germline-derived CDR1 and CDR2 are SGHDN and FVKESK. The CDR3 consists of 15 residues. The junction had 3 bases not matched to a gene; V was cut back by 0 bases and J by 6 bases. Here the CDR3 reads CASSQERAGGNEQFF. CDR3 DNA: TGTGCCAGCAGCCAAGAAAGAGCGGGAGGCAATGAGCAGTTCTTC.

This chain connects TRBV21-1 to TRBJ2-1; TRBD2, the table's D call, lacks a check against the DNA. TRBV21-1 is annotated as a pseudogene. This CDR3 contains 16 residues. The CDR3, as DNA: TGTGCCAGCAGCGAACGGGGCGGGAGGGCCATAAATGAGCAGTTCTTC. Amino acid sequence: CASSERGGRAINEQFF.

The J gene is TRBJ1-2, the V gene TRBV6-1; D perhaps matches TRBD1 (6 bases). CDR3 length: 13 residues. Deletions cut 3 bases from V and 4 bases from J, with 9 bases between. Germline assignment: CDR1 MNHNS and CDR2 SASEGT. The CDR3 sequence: CASSETGLYGYTF. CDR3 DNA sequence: TGTGCCAGCAGTGAGACAGGTCTCTATGGCTACACCTTC.

The CDR3 loop is CASSPGQGISGNTIYF. The CDR3 nucleotides are TGTGCCAGCAGCCCCGGACAGGGGATATCTGGAAACACCATATATTTT. The rearrangement uses TRBV6-6 and TRBJ1-3; the match to TRBD1 covers 9 bases. The length of the CDR3 is 16 residues. The germline gives CDR1 MNHNY, CDR2 SVGAGI (reference sequence). V shed 6 bases, J shed 1 base, and the junction held 7 bases outside the gene matches.